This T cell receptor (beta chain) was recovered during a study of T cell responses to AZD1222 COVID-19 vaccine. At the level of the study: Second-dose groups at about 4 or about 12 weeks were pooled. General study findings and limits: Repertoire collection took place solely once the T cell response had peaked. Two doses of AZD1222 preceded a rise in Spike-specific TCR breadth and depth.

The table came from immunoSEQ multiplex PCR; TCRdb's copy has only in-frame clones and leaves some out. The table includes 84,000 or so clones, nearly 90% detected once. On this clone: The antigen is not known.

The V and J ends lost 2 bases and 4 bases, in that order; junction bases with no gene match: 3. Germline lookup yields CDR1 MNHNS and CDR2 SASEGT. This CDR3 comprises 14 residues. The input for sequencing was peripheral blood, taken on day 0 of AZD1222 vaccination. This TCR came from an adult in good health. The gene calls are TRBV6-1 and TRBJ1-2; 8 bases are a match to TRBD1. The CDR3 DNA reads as TGTGCCAGCAGTGAACACAGGGGGGCCTATGGCTACACCTTC. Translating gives CASSEHRGAYGYTF.